Here is one T cell receptor (beta chain) with its context. This clonotype appeared a few times. The antigen it recognizes is unknown. Base quality data are lacking; no much larger clone is found one base away. The sample belongs to a study of vaccination and CD4 T cells after COVID-19 (dated by TCRdb to between 2021 and 2024). Regarding the study in general: SARS-CoV-2 positivity had been established in the convalescent patients by nasal swab PCR, and mild disease was recorded in several of these patients and severe disease in one. As controls, cultures received a CEFX viral epitope pool (the positive control), an HIV-1 Nef peptide pool (the negative control), or no peptide at all. In around 9 COVID-19 convalescent patients and several infection-naive healthy vaccine recipients, researchers compared the spike-specific CD4+ TCR repertoire from before mRNA vaccination with the repertoire from after. Post-vaccine blood samples were taken a median of approximately 76 days after the second vaccine dose, with a range of roughly 13 to 250 days. Overlapping spike peptide pools from SARS-CoV-2 and from the common cold coronaviruses HCoV-NL63, HCoV-OC43 and HCoV-229E were used as culture stimuli. Participants got two doses of the Pfizer-BioNTech BNT162b2 vaccine (n=8) or two doses of the Moderna mRNA-1273 vaccine (n=2). Six males and four females were included in the convalescent cohort, with two Hispanic individuals, seven Caucasians, two Asians and one multiracial person represented. Post-COVID blood samples from convalescent patients were collected a median of approximately 93 days after diagnosis, with a range of about 35 to 180 days.

The investigation overall reported the following: Although the median number of SARS-CoV-2-reactive clonotypes went up from some 23 after infection to 35 to 40 after vaccination, the increase was not significant. Relatively few convalescent patients were included in the study, and early timepoints after natural infection were not analyzed. Among the post-vaccine SARS-CoV-2-reactive clones in convalescent patients, a median approximately 86% showed up only after vaccination, which suggests vaccine-specific priming. In convalescent patients, nearly all vaccine-specific clones (304 of 307) were found to be mono-reactive for SARS-CoV-2 spike rather than cross-reactive with common cold coronaviruses.

Receptor amplification or capture employed PCR. TCR sequencing of DNA from cultured CD4+ T cells used the Oncomine TCR Beta short-read assay at the Johns Hopkins FTIC core. The QIAamp micro DNA kit was used to extract genomic DNA from the cultured CD4+ T cells. The Oncomine TCR Beta libraries from cultured CD4+ T cells were pooled using unique dual indexes and then sequenced on an Illumina iSeq 100. On the authors' methods: Non-productive sequences were removed, and CDR3s that did not start with C, did not end with F or W, or were shorter than 7 amino acids were discarded. The MANAFEST web application was used to identify antigen-specific clonotypes by comparing peptide-stimulated wells against reference wells and other culture wells. Positive clones required FDR below 0.05, an odds ratio above 5, and productive frequency above 0.1% in at least two of three replicate wells. A clonotype was classed as cross-reactive if the clonotype showed significant expansion both in SARS-CoV-2 spike wells and in at least one common cold coronavirus spike condition. Similarity between CDR3 sequences was evaluated in R version 3.6.1 using Levenshtein distances (stringdist) and unrooted phylogenetic trees (ape). TCRdb trimmed the raw reads at Q25, called clones with MiXCR and kept productive beta chains. Every entry covers one CDR3 protein and lists the most common genes and DNA from its rows. The authors' filters were not applied to this entry. Across this sample there are under 4,500 distinct CDR3 sequences, with roughly 40% seen only once. The ten largest clones capture 20% to 30% of the sample.

As encoded in the germline V gene, CDR1 is SGHVS while CDR2 is FNYEAQ. The CDR3 has 14 amino acids, counting the end cysteine and phenylalanine. CDR3 DNA is the only sequence kept; it has 42 bases, read in frame from the first base. The V and J ends are trimmed by 5 bases and 4 bases, leaving 9 bases between them. Read against the paper, the sample's treatment or condition label means: approximately 10-day PBMC culture with coronavirus spike peptide pools or control peptides (ViraFEST assay). To expand antigen-specific T cells with peptide pools and then pick out the expanded clonotypes through TCR sequencing, the study relied on the ViraFEST assay. The positive SARS-CoV-2 PCR tests of the convalescent patients were dated from March to December 2020, before the Alpha, Beta and Delta variants emerged in the United States. Under 2.5 million PBMCs per well were cultured in IMDM with roughly 5% human AB serum and 8 to 10 IU/ml IL-2, plus 10 ug/ml peptide pools. Half of the culture medium was replaced with fresh IL-2-containing medium on days 3 and 7. Once the cells had been in culture for over nine days, the EasySep CD4+ T cell isolation kit was used to isolate CD4+ T cells by negative selection. Ficoll-Paque Plus gradient centrifugation was used to isolate PBMCs from whole blood, and the isolated PBMCs were then either used fresh or cryopreserved at -140C. Culture conditions were generally each tested in triplicate wells.

This chain joins TRBV7-6 to TRBJ1-6; a tentative D call is TRBD1 (6 bases match). The sequence was collected from a human donor who had recovered from COVID-19. What was sequenced was CD4+ T cells from blood, cultured in vitro. The DNA reads as follows: TGTGCCAGCAGCCACAGGGAGTATAATTCACCCCTCCACTTT. This yields the protein CASSHREYNSPLHF.